These 18 T cell receptor beta chains came from one sample sequenced in a study of metastatic and nonmetastatic thyroid tumors. MiXCR re-clonotyped the PCR reads for TCRdb. The repertoire holds 40,000 to 50,000 clones, with 9% to 13% as singletons. Treatment of any kind had been given to no patient before thyroid surgery. The sample was blood. These receptors originate from a male donor with papillary thyroid cancer or a benign thyroid nodule (not recorded which). Some clones in this sample may be carry-over from other donors' samples.

This clone showed up many times. Other nucleotide sequences in the sample specify the same CDR3. The chain is built from TRBV15 and TRBJ2-7, with D unresolved. This CDR3 contains 14 residues. Germline CDR1 LNHNV, CDR2 YYDKDF (reference sequence). Trimming shortened V by 2 bases and J by 4 bases, and 12 bases separated the two germline ends. The CDR3 region is CATSRKHQTYEQYF. CDR3 bases: TGTGCCACCAGCAGAAAGCACCAGACATACGAGCAGTACTTC.

This clone was recorded at least ten times. The chain links TRBV7-8 to TRBJ2-1; 7 bases are shared with TRBD2. The CDR3 loop spans 14 amino acids. The germline CDR1 and CDR2 sequences are SGHVS and FQNEAQ. V shed 8 bases and J 3 bases; nucleotides not matched to a gene: 7. The CDR3 loop is CASVRGEGYNEQFF. The CDR3 DNA is TGTGCCAGCGTTAGAGGGGAGGGCTACAATGAGCAGTTCTTC.

This clone has at least ten counts. This sequence joins TRBV6-1 and TRBJ1-1, with a weak D call TRBD1 (5 bases). V was shortened by 6 bases and J by 1 base, with 12 bases between the two germline ends. There are 14 residues in the CDR3. Per germline, CDR1 MNHNS and CDR2 SASEGT. CDR3 sequence: CASSRDDQNTEAFF. In nucleotides, the CDR3 is TGTGCCAGCAGCAGGGACGACCAGAACACTGAAGCTTTCTTT.

This clone was counted only a few times. V and J are TRBV18 and TRBJ1-2; 8 bases match TRBD1. Germline CDR1 reads KGHSH; CDR2 reads LQKENI. V lost 1 base, J lost 0 bases, and 10 bases stayed unmatched. CDR3 size: 18 residues. In nucleotides, the CDR3 is TGTGCCAGCTCACCACGGGTCCAGGGGGCGACCACTAACTATGGCTACACCTTC. Its protein product is CASSPRVQGATTNYGYTF.

This clone has a count of ten or more. A read error may explain this, as a much larger clone is one base away. The V and J genes are TRBV6-2 or TRBV6-3 and TRBJ1-5; 7 positions agree with TRBD1. The germline V gene encodes CDR1 MNHEY and CDR2 SVGEGT. This CDR3 region has 12 residues. The CDR3 loop reads CAGRRTGQPQHF. DNA of the CDR3: TGTGCCGGCAGACGGACAGGACAGCCCCAGCATTTT.

This clone appeared many times. V and J are TRBV6-2 or TRBV6-3 and TRBJ2-2; the D is unclear. Trimming removed 0 bases from V and 0 bases from J, with 11 bases in between. The V gene's germline CDR1 is MNHEY and CDR2 SVGEGT. CDR3 size: 17 residues. The CDR3 bases are TGTGCCAGCAGTTACTCGACTTTCCGTACGAACACCGGGGAGCTGTTTTTT. Protein product: CASSYSTFRTNTGELFF.

This clone was found many times. The chain has TRBV30 and TRBJ2-7, with TRBD1 identical over 8 bases. V shed 0 bases, J shed 8 bases, and the junction held 9 bases outside the gene matches. CDR1 is GTSNPN, CDR2 SVGIG, per germline (reference sequence). The CDR3 totals 14 residues. CDR3 nucleotides: TGTGCCTGGAGTGTACTTGCGGCAGGGGGCCAGCAGTACTTC. Protein product: CAWSVLAAGGQQYF.

This clone is categorized as medium-sized. The V call is TRBV27, the J call TRBJ2-3; 9 nucleotides line up with TRBD2. Germline V lookup: CDR1 MNHEY, CDR2 SMNVEV (reference sequence). V trimming: 4 bases; J trimming: 0 bases; junction bases outside the gene matches: 8. There are 17 residues in the CDR3. The CDR3 region has the DNA TGTGCCAGCAGTTGGGATATGCGGGAGGGAAGCACAGATACGCAGTATTTT. Its protein is CASSWDMREGSTDTQYF.

This chain uses TRBV20-1 with TRBJ2-1; 11 bases match TRBD1. CDR3 length equals 12 residues. CDR1 DFQATT and CDR2 SNEGSKA come from the germline V gene (reference sequence). CDR3 residues: CSRTGGVYEQFF. The CDR3 nucleotides read TGCAGCCGGACAGGGGGCGTTTATGAGCAGTTCTTC.

This clone was seen ten or more times. The chain uses TRBV7-9 and TRBJ2-3, with D uncertain. V dropped 1 base and J dropped 4 bases, with 18 bases sitting between them. The CDR3 has 17 residues. Germline CDR1 reads SEHNR; CDR2 reads FQNEAQ (reference sequence). The CDR3 protein is CASSLVLPPGFADTQYF. CDR3 coding DNA: TGTGCCAGCAGCTTAGTATTGCCTCCCGGATTCGCAGATACGCAGTATTTT.

The table lists this clone with many counts. The rearrangement uses TRBV7-2 and TRBJ2-1; D perhaps matches TRBD2 (6 bases). From germline, CDR1 is SGHTA and CDR2 FQGNSA. Trimming removed 5 bases from V and 1 base from J, with 15 bases in between. This CDR3 has 16 amino acids. The CDR3 DNA reads TGTGCCAGCAGCCCAGGGACGGGGACTTCCTACAATGAGCAGTTCTTC. Translating it yields CASSPGTGTSYNEQFF.

This clone was counted many times. The rearrangement joins TRBV28 to TRBJ1-2; D is unclear. Germline values: CDR1 MDHEN, CDR2 SYDVKM. The CDR3 contains 12 residues. The V and J ends lost 6 bases and 8 bases respectively, with 13 bases between them. CDR3 nucleotides: TGTGCCAGCAGGACCGATCCCTGGGGCTACACCTTC. It yields the protein CASRTDPWGYTF.

Many counts were recorded for this clone. V is TRBV19 and J is TRBJ1-1; 7 nucleotides align to TRBD1. The CDR3 loop spans 14 amino acids. From germline, CDR1 is LNHDA and CDR2 SQIVND (reference sequence). V lost 7 bases to trimming and J lost 0 bases; unmatched junction nucleotides: 5. The CDR3 nucleotides are TGTGCCAGTACCTGGGACAGCCTGAACACTGAAGCTTTCTTT. Its protein is CASTWDSLNTEAFF.

This clone was recorded many times. DNA of the CDR3: TGCGCCAGCAGCTTGGGTAGCGGGAGGGGCGAGCAGTACTTC. Amino acids: CASSLGSGRGEQYF. The rearrangement links TRBV5-1 to TRBJ2-7, with 11 positions matching TRBD2. From germline, CDR1 is SGHRS and CDR2 YFSETQ. V lost 0 bases, J lost 6 bases, and 2 bases stayed unmatched. The CDR3 contains 14 residues.

At least ten counts were recorded for this clone. V is TRBV5-4 and J is TRBJ2-1, with 8 nucleotides matching TRBD2. After removal of 5 bases from V and 5 bases from J, the junction contained 6 bases not matched to a gene. This CDR3 is 14 amino acids long. The germline V gene encodes CDR1 SGHNT and CDR2 YYREEE (reference sequence). CDR3 sequence reads: CASRSGTRNNEQFF. CDR3 sequence (DNA): TGTGCCAGCAGATCCGGGACTAGGAACAATGAGCAGTTCTTC.

This clone came up many times. This rearrangement joins TRBV13 to TRBJ1-3; a possible D gene is TRBD1 (6 bases). Between the trimmed V and J ends, which lost 7 bases and 4 bases, there was a span of 14 bases. This CDR3 region has 14 residues. CDR1 is PRHDT and CDR2 is FYEKMQ in the germline V gene (reference sequence). CDR3 loop: CASTKQGSGNTIYF. The DNA for the CDR3 is TGTGCCAGCACCAAACAGGGATCCGGAAACACCATATATTTT.

This clone was seen repeatedly, ten times or more. The chain recombines TRBV11-2 with TRBJ1-3; D unclear. Germline CDR1 is SGHAT and CDR2 is FQNNGV. CDR3 size: 13 residues. With 5 bases removed from V and 2 bases from J, the gap between germline ends came to 7 bases. Written as DNA, the CDR3 is TGTGCCAGCAGCCCCCAACCTGGAAACACCATATATTTT. Protein product: CASSPQPGNTIYF.

This clone was seen repeatedly, ten times or more. The chain employs TRBV15 and TRBJ2-3; 7 positions match TRBD2. Per germline, CDR1 LNHNV and CDR2 YYDKDF (reference sequence). V lost 4 bases to trimming and J lost 1 base; unmatched junction nucleotides: 8. CDR3 length equals 16 residues. CDR3 nucleotides: TGTGCCACCAGCACCGGCGCTAGCGGCCGCACAGATACGCAGTATTTT. This encodes CATSTGASGRTDTQYF.